This TCR beta chain was retrieved from a study of T cell responses to AZD1222 COVID-19 vaccine. V was trimmed by 2 bases and J by 0 bases, leaving 4 bases between them. This CDR3 region has 13 residues. Germline CDR1 SGHTA, CDR2 FQGNSA. Only in-frame clones appear in the TCRdb table, and some are missing; sequencing was by immunoSEQ multiplex PCR. The table has some 120,000 clones, around 91% seen once. The material was peripheral blood, obtained on day 0 of MenACWY control vaccination. The chain combines TRBV7-2 with TRBJ1-2; no definite D call. The receptor was isolated from an adult in good health. CDR3 coding DNA: TGTGCCAGCAGCTTAAACTCTAACTATGGCTACACCTTC. This gives the protein CASSLNSNYGYTF.